Listed below are T cell receptor beta chains from one sample, sequenced in a study of blood T cell repertoires in COVID-19. This table comes from immunoSEQ multiplex PCR, and its TCRdb copy is limited to in-frame clones, with some not included. The sample lists more than 100,000 clones, 78% seen once, with about 2.3% in the top ten. The sequenced material came from peripheral blood. These receptors were collected from a man in his 70s with acute or convalescent COVID-19. Both conserved end residues are part of each CDR3. A D gene is named only where the DNA matches it firmly. The listing skips clone size in some rows; elsewhere it reads once, few, many or a size class.

d_gene	j_gene	v_gene	abundance	CDR3nt	CDR3aa
TRBD2	TRBJ2-1	TRBV5-1	-	TGCGCCAGCAGCTTGGTTCTAGCGGGGGGGCCGGGCAGGAATGAGCAGTTCTTC	CASSLVLAGGPGRNEQFF
TRBD2	TRBJ2-2	TRBV7-9	-	TGTGCCAGCAGTTCCGATACTAGCGGCAAGGTGGGAGACACCGGGGAGCTGTTTTTT	CASSSDTSGKVGDTGELFF
TRBD2	TRBJ2-1	TRBV5-1	-	TGCGCCAGCAGCTGGGGACTAGCGGGGGGCAACTACAATGAGCAGTTCTTC	CASSWGLAGGNYNEQFF
TRBD2	TRBJ2-1	TRBV5-1	-	TGCGCCAGCAGCTTGCGAAGCGGGGCAGAGTACAATGAGCAGTTCTTC	CASSLRSGAEYNEQFF
-	TRBJ1-6	TRBV12-3/TRBV12-4	-	TGTGCCAGCAGTCCAGGGCACTCACCCCTCCACTTT	CASSPGHSPLHF
-	TRBJ1-2	TRBV30	-	TGTGCCTGGAGTTCGGGAACAAGGCGCCATGGCTACACCTTC	CAWSSGTRRHGYTF
TRBD1	TRBJ1-1	TRBV30	few	TGTGCCTGGAGATTGAGTAGGACAGGAGGGGTTGAAGCTTTCTTT	CAWRLSRTGGVEAFF
TRBD1	TRBJ2-5	TRBV3-1/TRBV3-2	many	TGTGCCAGCAGCCCGCGGACAGGCCAAGAGACCCAGTACTTC	CASSPRTGQETQYF
TRBD2	TRBJ2-3	TRBV4-2	-	TGTGCCAGCAGCCAAGGACTTGCGGGGGGACTCACAGATACGCAGTATTTT	CASSQGLAGGLTDTQYF
TRBD2	TRBJ2-1	TRBV19	few	TGTGCCAGTAGTGCGGGACTAGCGGGACTGTGGAATGAGCAGTTCTTC	CASSAGLAGLWNEQFF
-	TRBJ1-5	TRBV19	-	TGTGCCAGTAGTATAGACCCGAGTCAGCCCCAGCATTTT	CASSIDPSQPQHF
-	TRBJ2-2	TRBV5-4	-	TGTGCCAGCACCTTTTTTTCGACCGGGGAGCTGTTTTTT	CASTFFSTGELFF
TRBD2	TRBJ2-1	TRBV19	-	TGTGCCAGTAGCAGGACTAGCGGAGCCCCCAATGAGCAGTTCTTC	CASSRTSGAPNEQFF
TRBD2	TRBJ2-3	TRBV15	-	TGTGCCACCAGCAGAGTCCGGGCGGGGGGGTTCGCAGATACGCAGTATTTT	CATSRVRAGGFADTQYF
-	TRBJ2-1	TRBV3-1/TRBV3-2	-	TGTGCCAGCAGCCAAGATATTCACAGGGTGAATGAGCAGTTCTTC	CASSQDIHRVNEQFF
-	TRBJ1-3	TRBV14	few	TGTGCCAGCAGCCAAGACCCTGCGAGCTCTGGAAACACCATATATTTT	CASSQDPASSGNTIYF
-	TRBJ1-2	TRBV19	-	TGTGCCAGTAGTATGAGGAATTCCTATGGCTACACCTTC	CASSMRNSYGYTF
-	TRBJ1-2	TRBV4-3	-	TGCGCCAGCAGCCAAGATTTAGGGGCTAACTATGGCTACACCTTC	CASSQDLGANYGYTF
TRBD1	TRBJ2-6	TRBV19	few	TGTGCCAGTAGTATAGGGACAGGCGGTCCCTCTGGGGCCAACGTCCTGACTTTC	CASSIGTGGPSGANVLTF
-	TRBJ2-5	TRBV18	-	TGTGCCAGCTCACAAGAAGGGGAAGGAGTATACCAAGAGACCCAGTACTTC	CASSQEGEGVYQETQYF
-	TRBJ1-5	TRBV7-3	-	TGTGCCACCTCGGGGGAGTCTTATAGCAATCAGCCCCAGCATTTT	CATSGESYSNQPQHF
TRBD1	TRBJ1-1	TRBV2	few	TGTGCCAGCAGAGGCAGGCAGGGGGCTGACACTGAAGCTTTCTTT	CASRGRQGADTEAFF
-	TRBJ2-5	TRBV6-1	few	TGTGCCAGCAGTGAGCAACAGGGCGGTTGGGAGACCCAGTACTTC	CASSEQQGGWETQYF
-	TRBJ1-4	TRBV18	-	TGTGCCAGCTCACCCGATATGGGGGGAGGCCGAACTAATGAAAAACTGTTTTTT	CASSPDMGGGRTNEKLFF
-	TRBJ2-2	TRBV19	few	TGTGCCAGCGGACACACAGGGGGGGCCGGGGAGCTGTTTTTT	CASGHTGGAGELFF
-	TRBJ1-2	TRBV7-9	-	TGTGCCAGCAGCTTACAACGTAGCGGCTACACCTTC	CASSLQRSGYTF
TRBD1	TRBJ2-1	TRBV5-6	-	TGTGCCAGCAGCGTACAGACCGGGACAGGGGCTCGCCGATACAATGAGCAGTTCTTC	CASSVQTGTGARRYNEQFF
TRBD1	TRBJ1-2	TRBV5-1	-	TGCGCCAGTAAAGGACAGGACTTCTATGGCTACACCTTC	CASKGQDFYGYTF
TRBD1	TRBJ1-4	TRBV19	-	TGTGCCAGTAGCAGCCTGGACAGGGGTGGCGAAAAACTGTTTTTT	CASSSLDRGGEKLFF
TRBD1	TRBJ1-2	TRBV29-1	-	TGCAGCGTTCGTCCCGGGACAGGGTTTGACGGCTACACCTTC	CSVRPGTGFDGYTF
TRBD1	TRBJ1-1	TRBV19	once	TGTGCCAGTAGTATCCTTTTAACCGGGACAGGGGGCACTGAAGCTTTCTTT	CASSILLTGTGGTEAFF
TRBD1	TRBJ1-5	TRBV25-1	-	TGTGCCAGCAGGGACAGGTTTTTTGGCGAGCCCCAGCATTTT	CASRDRFFGEPQHF
-	TRBJ2-2	TRBV7-9	few	TGTGCCAGCAGCCCGGCGGGGCCTGGAGGGGAGCTGTTTTTT	CASSPAGPGGELFF
-	TRBJ2-5	TRBV5-1	-	TGCGCCAGCAGCCTGGCTCAAGAGACCCAGTACTTC	CASSLAQETQYF
TRBD2	TRBJ2-1	TRBV7-2	-	TGTGCCAGCAGCCGGACTAGGCGGGGGGCCTCCTACAATGAGCAGTTCTTC	CASSRTRRGASYNEQFF
-	TRBJ1-2	TRBV7-9	-	TGTGCCAGCAGCTTAGGAGGGAATGGCTACACCTTC	CASSLGGNGYTF
TRBD1	TRBJ1-5	TRBV7-9	-	TGTGCCAGCAGCTTAGCGCAGGTGGACAGGGCAGGCCAGCCCCAGCATTTT	CASSLAQVDRAGQPQHF
-	TRBJ1-1	TRBV30	-	TGTGCCTGGACAGACGACCCGGGCACTGAAGCTTTCTTT	CAWTDDPGTEAFF
-	TRBJ2-2	TRBV9	-	TGTGCCAGCAACGAGCGGCCCGTCGGCGGGGAGCTGTTTTTT	CASNERPVGGELFF
-	TRBJ2-4	TRBV12-1	-	TGTGCCAGCAGCCTCGGTATAGAGGGGGGGGCTCTAGTCATTCAGTACTTC	CASSLGIEGGALVIQYF
-	TRBJ2-5	TRBV5-1	-	TGCGCCAGCAGCTTGCGGCGGGGTCAAGAGACCCAGTACTTC	CASSLRRGQETQYF
-	TRBJ1-1	TRBV2	-	TGTGCCAGCAGAAAAAGGGATGGGGATAAGGGGACTGAAGCTTTCTTT	CASRKRDGDKGTEAFF
-	TRBJ1-6	TRBV9	-	TGTGCCAGCAGCGTAGGGATGAGAAGGAGCTATAATTCACCCCTCCACTTT	CASSVGMRRSYNSPLHF
TRBD1	TRBJ1-4	TRBV4-3	few	TGCGCCAGCAGCCATTCCCCGCTCGCCGGGACAGGGGAAGAAAAACTGTTTTTT	CASSHSPLAGTGEEKLFF
-	TRBJ2-7	TRBV12-1	-	TGTGCCAGCAGCTTTCGCGGCTACGAGCAGTACTTC	CASSFRGYEQYF
TRBD1	TRBJ1-2	TRBV24-1	-	TGTGCCACCAGTGGTCCGGGACAGTATACCTCTAACTATGGCTACACCTTC	CATSGPGQYTSNYGYTF
-	TRBJ2-3	TRBV7-3	-	TGTGCCAGCAGCACAGGGAGCCCACGAGATACGCAGTATTTT	CASSTGSPRDTQYF
-	TRBJ1-1	TRBV1	-	TGCACCAGCAGCCAGGTACAGGGGGAAGGCACTGAAGCTTTCTTT	CTSSQVQGEGTEAFF
TRBD1	TRBJ1-2	TRBV5-1	-	TGCGCCAGCAGCTTCTGGGACAGGGGAAACTATGGCTACACCTTC	CASSFWDRGNYGYTF
-	TRBJ1-6	TRBV14	-	TGTGCCAGCAGCCAAGGCAGGGGAACCTATAATTCACCCCTCCACTTT	CASSQGRGTYNSPLHF